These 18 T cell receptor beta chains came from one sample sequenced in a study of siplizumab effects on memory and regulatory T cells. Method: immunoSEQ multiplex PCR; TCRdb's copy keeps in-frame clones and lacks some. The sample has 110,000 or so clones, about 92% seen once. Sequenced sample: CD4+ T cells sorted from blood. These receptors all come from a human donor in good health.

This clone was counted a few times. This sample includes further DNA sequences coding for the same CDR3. This CDR3 is CSVGQGNTEAFF. As DNA, the CDR3 is TGCAGCGTTGGTCAGGGGAACACTGAAGCTTTCTTT. V is TRBV29-1 and J is TRBJ1-1; possibly TRBD1 for D (5 bases). The germline gives CDR1 SQVTM, CDR2 ANQGSEA. Trimming removed 4 bases at V and 1 base at J, with 7 bases between. The CDR3 consists of 12 residues.

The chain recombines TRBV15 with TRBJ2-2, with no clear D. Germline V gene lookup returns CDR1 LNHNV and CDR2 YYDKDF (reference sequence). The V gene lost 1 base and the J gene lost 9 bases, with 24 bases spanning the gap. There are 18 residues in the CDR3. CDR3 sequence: CATSRAVRASLGYRELFF. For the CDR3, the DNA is TGTGCCACCAGCAGAGCTGTACGAGCGTCGTTGGGGTACCGGGAGCTGTTTTTT.

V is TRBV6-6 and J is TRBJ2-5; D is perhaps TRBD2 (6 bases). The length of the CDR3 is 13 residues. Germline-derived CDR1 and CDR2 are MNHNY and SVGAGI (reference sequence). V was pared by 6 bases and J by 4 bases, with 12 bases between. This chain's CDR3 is CASRQTGAETQYF. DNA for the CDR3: TGTGCCAGCAGACAGACGGGAGCAGAGACCCAGTACTTC.

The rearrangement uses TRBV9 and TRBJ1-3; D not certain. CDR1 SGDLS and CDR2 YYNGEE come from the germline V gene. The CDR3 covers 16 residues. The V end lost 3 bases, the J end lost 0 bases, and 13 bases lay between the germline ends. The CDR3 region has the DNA TGTGCCAGCAGCGGCTCAAGGGCTACCTCTGGAAACACCATATATTTT. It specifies CASSGSRATSGNTIYF. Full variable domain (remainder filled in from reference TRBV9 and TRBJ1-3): DSGVTQTPKHLITATGQRVTLRCSPRSGDLSVYWYQQSLDQGLQFLIQYYNGEERAKGNILERFSAQQFPDLHSELNLSSLELGDSALYFCASSGSRATSGNTIYFGEGSWLTVV.

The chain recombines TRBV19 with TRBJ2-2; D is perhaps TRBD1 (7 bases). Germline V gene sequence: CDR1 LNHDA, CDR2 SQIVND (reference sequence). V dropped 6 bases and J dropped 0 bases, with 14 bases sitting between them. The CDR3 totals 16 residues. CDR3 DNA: TGTGCCAGTAGACGACTAGACAGGGCGAACACCGGGGAGCTGTTTTTT. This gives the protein CASRRLDRANTGELFF.

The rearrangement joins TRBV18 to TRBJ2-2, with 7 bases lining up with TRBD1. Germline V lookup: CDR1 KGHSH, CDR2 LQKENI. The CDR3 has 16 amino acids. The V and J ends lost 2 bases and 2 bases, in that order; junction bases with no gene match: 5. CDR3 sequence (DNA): TGTGCCAGCTCACCATTGAGGGGGCTTAACACCGGGGAGCTGTTTTTT. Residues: CASSPLRGLNTGELFF. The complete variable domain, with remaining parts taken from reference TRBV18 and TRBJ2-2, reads NAGVMQNPRHLVRRRGQEARLRCSPMKGHSHVYWYRQLPEEGLKFMVYLQKENIIDESGMPKERFSAEFPKEGPSILRIQQVVRGDSAAYFCASSPLRGLNTGELFFGEGSRLTVL.

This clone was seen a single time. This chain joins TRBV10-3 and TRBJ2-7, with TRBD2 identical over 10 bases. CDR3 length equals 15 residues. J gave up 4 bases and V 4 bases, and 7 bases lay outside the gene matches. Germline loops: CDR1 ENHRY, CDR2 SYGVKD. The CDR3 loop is CAISGKAGGPYEQYF. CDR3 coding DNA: TGTGCCATCAGTGGAAAAGCGGGAGGGCCGTACGAGCAGTACTTC.

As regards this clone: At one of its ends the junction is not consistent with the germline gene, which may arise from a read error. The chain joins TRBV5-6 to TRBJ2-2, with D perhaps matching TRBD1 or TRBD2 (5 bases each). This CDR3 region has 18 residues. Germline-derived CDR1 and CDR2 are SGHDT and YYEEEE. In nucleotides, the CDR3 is TGTGCCAGCAGCCCACCACCCCGACAGTCCAGAATCACCGGGAAGCTGTTTTTT. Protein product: CASSPPPRQSRITGKLFF.

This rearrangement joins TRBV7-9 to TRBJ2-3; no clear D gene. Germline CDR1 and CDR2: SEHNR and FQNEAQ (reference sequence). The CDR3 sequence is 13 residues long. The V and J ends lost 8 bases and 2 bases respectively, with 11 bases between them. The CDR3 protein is CASDWGNTDTQYF. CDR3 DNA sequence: TGTGCCAGCGACTGGGGAAACACAGATACGCAGTATTTT.

CDR3 protein: CATRQGRGSLTDTQYF. DNA for the CDR3: TGCGCCACCAGGCAGGGGCGCGGGAGCCTCACAGATACGCAGTATTTT. The gene calls are TRBV5-1 and TRBJ2-3; TRBD2 might be the D (7 bases). V was shortened by 9 bases and J by 2 bases, with 22 bases between the two germline ends. Germline values: CDR1 SGHRS, CDR2 YFSETQ. This CDR3 is built from 16 residues.

CDR3 sequence: CASSFRSGANVLTF. CDR3 sequence (DNA): TGTGCCAGCAGCTTCCGGTCTGGGGCCAACGTCCTGACTTTC. V and J are TRBV11-3 and TRBJ2-6; D gene uncertain. Germline-derived CDR1 and CDR2 are SGHNT and YENEEA. Trimming pared 3 bases from V and 1 base from J, leaving 4 bases between. The CDR3 runs to 14 residues.

CDR3 in DNA: TGTGCCAGCACCCGAGACAGCTACACTGAAGCTTTCTTT. Amino acids: CASTRDSYTEAFF. V gene TRBV2 combines with J gene TRBJ1-1, with D perhaps TRBD1 (5 bases). The CDR3 totals 13 residues. The germline gives CDR1 SNHLY, CDR2 FYNNEI. V lost 7 bases and J lost 3, with 12 bases in between.

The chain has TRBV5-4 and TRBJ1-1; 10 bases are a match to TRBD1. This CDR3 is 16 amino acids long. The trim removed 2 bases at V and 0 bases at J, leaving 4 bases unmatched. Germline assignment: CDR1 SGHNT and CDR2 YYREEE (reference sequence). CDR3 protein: CASSLPGQGLNTEAFF. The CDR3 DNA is TGTGCCAGCAGCTTACCGGGACAGGGGCTGAACACTGAAGCTTTCTTT.

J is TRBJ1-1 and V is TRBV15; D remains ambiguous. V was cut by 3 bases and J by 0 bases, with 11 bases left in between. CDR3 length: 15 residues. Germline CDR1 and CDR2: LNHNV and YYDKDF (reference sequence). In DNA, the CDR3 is TGTGCCACCAGCAGGGGTACAAATTTGAACACTGAAGCTTTCTTT. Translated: CATSRGTNLNTEAFF.

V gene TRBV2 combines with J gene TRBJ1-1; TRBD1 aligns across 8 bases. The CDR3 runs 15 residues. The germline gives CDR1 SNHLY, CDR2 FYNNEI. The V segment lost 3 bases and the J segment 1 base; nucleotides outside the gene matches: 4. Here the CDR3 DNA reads TGTGCCAGCAGTGAGCTACAGGGGGGGAACACTGAAGCTTTCTTT. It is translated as CASSELQGGNTEAFF.

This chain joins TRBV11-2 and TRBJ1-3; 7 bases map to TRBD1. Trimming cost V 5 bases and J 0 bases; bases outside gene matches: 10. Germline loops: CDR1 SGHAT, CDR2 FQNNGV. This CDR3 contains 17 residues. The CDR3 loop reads CASSARLDRRSGNTIYF. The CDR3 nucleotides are TGTGCCAGCAGCGCCCGATTGGACAGGCGCTCTGGAAACACCATATATTTT.

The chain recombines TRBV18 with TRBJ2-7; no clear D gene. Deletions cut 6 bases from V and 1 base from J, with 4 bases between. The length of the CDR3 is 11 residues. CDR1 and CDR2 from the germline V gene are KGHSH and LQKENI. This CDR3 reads CASSNSYEQYF. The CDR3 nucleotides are TGTGCCAGCTCTAATTCCTACGAGCAGTACTTC.

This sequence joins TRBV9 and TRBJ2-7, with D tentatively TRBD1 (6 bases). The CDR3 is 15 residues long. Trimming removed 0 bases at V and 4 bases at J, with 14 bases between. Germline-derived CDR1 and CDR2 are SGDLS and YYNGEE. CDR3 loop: CASSVAPDRRYEQYF. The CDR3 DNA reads TGTGCCAGCAGCGTAGCCCCGGACAGACGATACGAGCAGTACTTC.